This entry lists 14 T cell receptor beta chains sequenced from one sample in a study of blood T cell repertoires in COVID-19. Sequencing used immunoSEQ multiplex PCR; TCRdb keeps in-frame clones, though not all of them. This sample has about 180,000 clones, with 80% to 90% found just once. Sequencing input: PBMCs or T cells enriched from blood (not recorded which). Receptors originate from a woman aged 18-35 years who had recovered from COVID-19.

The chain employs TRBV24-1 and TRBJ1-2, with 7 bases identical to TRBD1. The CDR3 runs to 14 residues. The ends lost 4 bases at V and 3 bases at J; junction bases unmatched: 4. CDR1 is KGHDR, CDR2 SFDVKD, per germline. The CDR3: CATSDLQGDYGYTF. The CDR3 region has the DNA TGTGCCACCAGTGACCTTCAGGGGGACTATGGCTACACCTTC.

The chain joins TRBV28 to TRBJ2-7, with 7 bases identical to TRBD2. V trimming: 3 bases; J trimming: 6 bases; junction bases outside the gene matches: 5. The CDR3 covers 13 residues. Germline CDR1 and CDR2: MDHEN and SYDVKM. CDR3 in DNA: TGTGCCAGCAGTTTTGGGGGGGTAGGCGAGCAGTACTTC. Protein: CASSFGGVGEQYF.

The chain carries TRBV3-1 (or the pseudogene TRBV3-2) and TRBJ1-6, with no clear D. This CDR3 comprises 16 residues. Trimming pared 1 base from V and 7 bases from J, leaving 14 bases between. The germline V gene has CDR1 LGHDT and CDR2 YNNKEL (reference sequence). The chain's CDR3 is CASSQARATTNSPLHF. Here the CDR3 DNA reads TGTGCCAGCAGCCAAGCGAGAGCAACCACCAATTCACCCCTCCACTTT.

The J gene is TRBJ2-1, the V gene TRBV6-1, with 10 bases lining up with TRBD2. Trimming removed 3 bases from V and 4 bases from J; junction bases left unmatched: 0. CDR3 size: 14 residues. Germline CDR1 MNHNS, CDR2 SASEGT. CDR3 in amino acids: CASSDSGRYNEQFF. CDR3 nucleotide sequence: TGTGCCAGCAGTGATAGCGGGAGGTACAATGAGCAGTTCTTC.

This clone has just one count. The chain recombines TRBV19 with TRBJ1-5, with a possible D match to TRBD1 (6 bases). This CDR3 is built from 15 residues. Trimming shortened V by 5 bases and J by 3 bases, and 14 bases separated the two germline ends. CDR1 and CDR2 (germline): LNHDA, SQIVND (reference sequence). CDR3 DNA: TGTGCCAGTAGTGTATGGACAGTCACCAATCAGCCCCAGCATTTT. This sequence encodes CASSVWTVTNQPQHF.

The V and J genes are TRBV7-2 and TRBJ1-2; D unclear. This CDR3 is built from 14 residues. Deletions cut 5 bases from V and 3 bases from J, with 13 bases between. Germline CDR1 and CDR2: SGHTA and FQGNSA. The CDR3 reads CASSLPWAYYGYTF. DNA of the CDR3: TGTGCCAGCAGCCTCCCCTGGGCCTACTATGGCTACACCTTC. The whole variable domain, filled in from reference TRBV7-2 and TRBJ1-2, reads GAGVSQSPSNKVTEKGKDVELRCDPISGHTALYWYRQSLGQGLEFLIYFQGNSAPDKSGLPSDRFSAERTGGSVSTLTIQRTQQEDSAVYLCASSLPWAYYGYTFGSGTRLTVV.

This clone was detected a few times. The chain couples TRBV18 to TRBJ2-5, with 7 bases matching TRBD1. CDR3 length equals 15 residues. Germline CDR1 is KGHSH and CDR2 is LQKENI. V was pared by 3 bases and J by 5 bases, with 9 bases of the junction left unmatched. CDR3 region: CASSPLEGGWETQYF. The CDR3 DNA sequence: TGTGCCAGCTCACCTCTCGAAGGGGGCTGGGAGACCCAGTACTTC.

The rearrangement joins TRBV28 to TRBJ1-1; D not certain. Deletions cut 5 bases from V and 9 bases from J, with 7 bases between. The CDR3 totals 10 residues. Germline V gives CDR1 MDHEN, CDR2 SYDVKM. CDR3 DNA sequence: TGTGCCAGCAGTCCCCCCAAAGCTTTCTTT. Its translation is CASSPPKAFF.

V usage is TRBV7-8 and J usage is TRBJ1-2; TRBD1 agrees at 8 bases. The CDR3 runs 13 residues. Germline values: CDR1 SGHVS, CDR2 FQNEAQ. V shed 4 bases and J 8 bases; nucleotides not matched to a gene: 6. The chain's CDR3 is CASSSGDRGGYTF. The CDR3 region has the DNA TGTGCCAGCAGCTCCGGAGACAGGGGAGGCTACACCTTC.

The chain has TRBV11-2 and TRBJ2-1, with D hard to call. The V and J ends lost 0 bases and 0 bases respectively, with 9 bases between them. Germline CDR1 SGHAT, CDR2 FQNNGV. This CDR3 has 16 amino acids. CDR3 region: CASSLDPGSSYNEQFF. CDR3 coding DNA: TGTGCCAGCAGCTTAGATCCGGGTAGCTCCTACAATGAGCAGTTCTTC.

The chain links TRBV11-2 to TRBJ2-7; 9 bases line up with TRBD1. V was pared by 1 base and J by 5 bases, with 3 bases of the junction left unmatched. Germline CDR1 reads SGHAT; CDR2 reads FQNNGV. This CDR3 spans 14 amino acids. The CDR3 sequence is CASSLGGDRDEQYF. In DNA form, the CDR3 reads TGTGCCAGCAGCTTAGGAGGGGACAGGGACGAGCAGTACTTC.

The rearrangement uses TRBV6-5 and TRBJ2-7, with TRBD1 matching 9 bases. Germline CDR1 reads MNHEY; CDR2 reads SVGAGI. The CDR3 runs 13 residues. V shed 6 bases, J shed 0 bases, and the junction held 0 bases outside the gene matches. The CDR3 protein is CASRTGGSYEQYF. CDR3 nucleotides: TGTGCCAGCAGGACAGGGGGCTCCTACGAGCAGTACTTC.

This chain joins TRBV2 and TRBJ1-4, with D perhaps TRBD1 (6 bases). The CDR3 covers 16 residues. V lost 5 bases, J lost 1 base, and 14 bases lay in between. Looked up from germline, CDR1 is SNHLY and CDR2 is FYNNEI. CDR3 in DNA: TGTGCCAGCAGTCCAGCGGGGGGCGGAACTAATGAAAAACTGTTTTTT. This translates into CASSPAGGGTNEKLFF.

The CDR3 loop reads CASSLTSRGNTEAFF. The DNA of the CDR3 is TGTGCCAGCAGTTTAACCTCCAGGGGCAACACTGAAGCTTTCTTT. The rearrangement links TRBV27 to TRBJ1-1; D perhaps matches TRBD1 (6 bases). Deletions cut 2 bases from V and 2 bases from J, with 12 bases between. Per germline, CDR1 MNHEY and CDR2 SMNVEV (reference sequence). The CDR3 loop spans 15 amino acids.